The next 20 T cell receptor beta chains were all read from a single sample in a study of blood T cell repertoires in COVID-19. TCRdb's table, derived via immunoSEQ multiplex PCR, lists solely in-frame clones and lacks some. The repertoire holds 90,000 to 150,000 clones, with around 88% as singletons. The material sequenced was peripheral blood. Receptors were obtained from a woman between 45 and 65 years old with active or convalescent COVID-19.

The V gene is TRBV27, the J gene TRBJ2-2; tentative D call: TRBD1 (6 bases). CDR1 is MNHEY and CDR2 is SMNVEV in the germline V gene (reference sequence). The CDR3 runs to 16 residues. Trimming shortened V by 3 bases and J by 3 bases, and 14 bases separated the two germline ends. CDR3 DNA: TGTGCCAGCAGTTTGTATGGGGACACGGACACCGGGGAGCTGTTTTTT. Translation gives CASSLYGDTDTGELFF.

CDR3 DNA sequence: TGTGCCAGCAGCTTAGATGCAGGAGGAGGGCTTGGTGAAAAACTGTTTTTT. This gives the protein CASSLDAGGGLGEKLFF. The chain couples TRBV7-2 to TRBJ1-4; D is undetermined. V was trimmed by 1 base and J by 7 bases, leaving 19 bases between them. CDR3 size: 17 residues. Per the germline V gene, CDR1 is SGHTA and CDR2 is FQGNSA.

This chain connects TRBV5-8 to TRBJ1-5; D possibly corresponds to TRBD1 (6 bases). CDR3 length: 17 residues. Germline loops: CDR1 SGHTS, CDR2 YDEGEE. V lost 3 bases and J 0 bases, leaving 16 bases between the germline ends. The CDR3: CASSSLRTGHSNQPQHF. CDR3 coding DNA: TGTGCCAGCAGCTCCCTCCGGACGGGACATAGCAATCAGCCCCAGCATTTT. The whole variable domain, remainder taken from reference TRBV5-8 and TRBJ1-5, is EAGVTQSPTHLIKTRGQQATLRCSPISGHTSVYWYQQALGLGLQFLLWYDEGEERNRGNFPPRFSGRQFPNYSSELNVNALELEDSALYLCASSSLRTGHSNQPQHFGDGTRLSIL.

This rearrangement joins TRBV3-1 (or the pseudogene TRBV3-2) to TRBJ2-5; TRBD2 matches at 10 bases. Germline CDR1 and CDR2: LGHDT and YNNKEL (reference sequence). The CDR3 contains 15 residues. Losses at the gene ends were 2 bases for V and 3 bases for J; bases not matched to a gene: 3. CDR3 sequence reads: CASSQPAGGEETQYF. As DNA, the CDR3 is TGTGCCAGCAGCCAACCAGCGGGAGGGGAAGAGACCCAGTACTTC.

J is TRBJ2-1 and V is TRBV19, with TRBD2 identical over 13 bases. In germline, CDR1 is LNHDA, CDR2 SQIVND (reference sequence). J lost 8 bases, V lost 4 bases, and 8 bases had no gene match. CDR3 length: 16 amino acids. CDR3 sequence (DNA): TGTGCCAGTAGTACACTAGCGGGAGGGCGTCGTCATGAGCAGTTCTTC. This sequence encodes CASSTLAGGRRHEQFF.

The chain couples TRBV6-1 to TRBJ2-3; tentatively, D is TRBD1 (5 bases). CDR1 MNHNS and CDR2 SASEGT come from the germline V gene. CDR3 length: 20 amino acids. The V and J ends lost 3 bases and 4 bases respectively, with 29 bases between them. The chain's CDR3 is CASSDWIGFAGKGSADTQYF. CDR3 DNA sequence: TGTGCCAGCAGTGATTGGATTGGCTTTGCAGGGAAAGGTTCAGCAGATACGCAGTATTTT.

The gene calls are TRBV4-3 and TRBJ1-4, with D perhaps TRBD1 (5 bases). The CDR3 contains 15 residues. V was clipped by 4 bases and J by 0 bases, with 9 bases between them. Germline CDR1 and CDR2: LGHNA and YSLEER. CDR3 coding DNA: TGCGCCAGCAGCCGCGACAGTTCAACTAATGAAAAACTGTTTTTT. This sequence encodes CASSRDSSTNEKLFF.

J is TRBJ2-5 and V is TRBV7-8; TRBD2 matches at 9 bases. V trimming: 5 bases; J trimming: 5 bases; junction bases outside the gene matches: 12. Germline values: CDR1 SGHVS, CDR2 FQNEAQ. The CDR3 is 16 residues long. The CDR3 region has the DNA TGTGCCAGCAGCCCATGGACTAGCGACGGCGAGGAGACCCAGTACTTC. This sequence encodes CASSPWTSDGEETQYF.

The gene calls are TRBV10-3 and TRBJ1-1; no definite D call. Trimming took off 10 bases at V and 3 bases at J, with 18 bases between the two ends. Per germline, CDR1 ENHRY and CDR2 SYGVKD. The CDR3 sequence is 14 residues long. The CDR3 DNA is TGTGCCACCGGGGAAGTGGGAGTAGACACTGAAGCTTTCTTT. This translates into CATGEVGVDTEAFF.

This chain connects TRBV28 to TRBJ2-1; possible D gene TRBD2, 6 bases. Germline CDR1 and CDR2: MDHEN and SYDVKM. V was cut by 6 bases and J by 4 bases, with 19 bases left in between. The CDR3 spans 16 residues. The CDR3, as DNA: TGTGCCAGCAGCCAAGGGACTGCGGGCCGTTACAATGAGCAGTTCTTC. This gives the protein CASSQGTAGRYNEQFF.

The DNA for the CDR3 is TGCGCCAGCAGCTTGGGTAAGACTAGCGGGAGTGGAACAGATACGCAGTATTTT. This encodes CASSLGKTSGSGTDTQYF. This rearrangement joins TRBV5-1 to TRBJ2-3; 12 positions agree with TRBD2. After removal of 0 bases from V and 3 bases from J, the junction contained 8 bases not matched to a gene. There are 18 residues in the CDR3. The V gene's germline CDR1 is SGHRS and CDR2 YFSETQ. Supplemented by reference TRBV5-1 and TRBJ2-3, the full variable domain reads KAGVTQTPRYLIKTRGQQVTLSCSPISGHRSVSWYQQTPGQGLQFLFEYFSETQRNKGNFPGRFSGRQFSNSRSEMNVSTLELGDSALYLCASSLGKTSGSGTDTQYFGPGTRLTVL.

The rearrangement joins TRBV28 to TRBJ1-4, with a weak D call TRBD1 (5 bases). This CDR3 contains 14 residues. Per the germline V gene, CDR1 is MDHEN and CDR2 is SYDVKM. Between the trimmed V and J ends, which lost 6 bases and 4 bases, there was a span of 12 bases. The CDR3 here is CASSPAGGNEKLFF. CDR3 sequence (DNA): TGTGCCAGCAGCCCCGCGGGGGGTAATGAAAAACTGTTTTTT.

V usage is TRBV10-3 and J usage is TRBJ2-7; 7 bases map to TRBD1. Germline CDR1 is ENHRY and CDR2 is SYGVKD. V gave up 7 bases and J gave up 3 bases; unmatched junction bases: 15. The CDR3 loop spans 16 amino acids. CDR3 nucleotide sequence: TGTGCCATCACCGGAGGTGAGACAGGGTTAGTCTACGAGCAGTACTTC. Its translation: CAITGGETGLVYEQYF.

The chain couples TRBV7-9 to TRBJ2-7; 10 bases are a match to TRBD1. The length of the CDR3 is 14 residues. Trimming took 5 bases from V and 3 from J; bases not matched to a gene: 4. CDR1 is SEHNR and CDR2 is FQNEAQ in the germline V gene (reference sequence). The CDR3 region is CASSPGTGVYEQYF. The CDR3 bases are TGTGCCAGCAGCCCCGGGACAGGGGTCTACGAGCAGTACTTC. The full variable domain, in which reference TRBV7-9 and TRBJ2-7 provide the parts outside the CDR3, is DTGVSQNPRHKITKRGQNVTFRCDPISEHNRLYWYRQTLGQGPEFLTYFQNEAQLEKSRLLSDRFSAERPKGSFSTLEIQRTEQGDSAMYLCASSPGTGVYEQYFGPGTRLTVT.

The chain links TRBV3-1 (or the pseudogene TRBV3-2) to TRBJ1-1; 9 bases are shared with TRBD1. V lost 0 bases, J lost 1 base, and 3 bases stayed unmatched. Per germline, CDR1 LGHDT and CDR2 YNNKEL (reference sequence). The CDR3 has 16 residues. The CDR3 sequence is CASSQEWGQGNTEAFF. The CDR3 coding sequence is TGTGCCAGCAGCCAAGAATGGGGACAGGGGAACACTGAAGCTTTCTTT.

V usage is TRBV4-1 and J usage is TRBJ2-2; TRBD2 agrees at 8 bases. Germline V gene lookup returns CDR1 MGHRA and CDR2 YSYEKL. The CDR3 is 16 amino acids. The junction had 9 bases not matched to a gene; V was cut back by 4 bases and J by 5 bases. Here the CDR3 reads CASSPYPAGVTGELFF. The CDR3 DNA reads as TGCGCCAGCAGCCCATATCCAGCGGGAGTTACCGGGGAGCTGTTTTTT.

The CDR3 sequence is CASSLVHGTYEQYF. The DNA for the CDR3 is TGTGCCAGCAGCTTAGTTCACGGGACCTACGAGCAGTACTTC. V usage is TRBV7-2 and J usage is TRBJ2-7; the D gene is possibly TRBD2 (5 bases). The CDR3 covers 14 residues. Germline loops: CDR1 SGHTA, CDR2 FQGNSA. The V end was cut by 1 base, the J end by 2 bases, with 9 bases between.

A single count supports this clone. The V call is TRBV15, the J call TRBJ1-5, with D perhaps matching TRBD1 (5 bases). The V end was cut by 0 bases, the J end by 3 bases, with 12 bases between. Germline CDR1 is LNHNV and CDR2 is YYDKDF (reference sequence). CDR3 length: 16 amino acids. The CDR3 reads CATSRDTTGHNQPQHF. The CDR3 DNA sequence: TGTGCCACCAGCAGAGACACAACAGGCCACAATCAGCCCCAGCATTTT. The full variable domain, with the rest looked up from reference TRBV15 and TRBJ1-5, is DAMVIQNPRYQVTQFGKPVTLSCSQTLNHNVMYWYQQKSSQAPKLLFHYYDKDFNNEADTPDNFQSRRPNTSFCFLDIRSPGLGDTAMYLCATSRDTTGHNQPQHFGDGTRLSIL.

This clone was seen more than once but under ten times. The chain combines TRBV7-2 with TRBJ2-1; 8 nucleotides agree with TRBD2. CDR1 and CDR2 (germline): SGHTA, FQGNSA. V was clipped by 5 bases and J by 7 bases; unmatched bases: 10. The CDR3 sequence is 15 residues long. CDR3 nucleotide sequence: TGTGCCAGCAGCATAGGCGGCGGGAGGAGTAATGAGCAGTTCTTC. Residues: CASSIGGGRSNEQFF.

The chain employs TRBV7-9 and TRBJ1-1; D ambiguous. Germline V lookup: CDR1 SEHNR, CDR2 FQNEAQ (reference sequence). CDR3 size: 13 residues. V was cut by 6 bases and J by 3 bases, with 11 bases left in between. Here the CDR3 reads CASRRIEHTEAFF. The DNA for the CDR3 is TGTGCCAGCAGACGAATCGAGCACACTGAAGCTTTCTTT.